This T cell receptor (beta chain) was identified in a study of blood T cell repertoires in COVID-19. The wider study: From T cells, B-cell-depleted T cells, or PBMCs came the material, which was cDNA or gDNA.

Original methodology: The authors estimated nucleated cell counts from reference gene primer amplification. This table comes from immunoSEQ multiplex PCR, and its TCRdb copy is limited to in-frame clones, with some not included. V and J calls and clone size are as listed in that table; D and trimming were resolved from the DNA. This table has hundreds of thousands of clones, about 85% appearing once. In its sample, this clone was seen once. Trimming left V 5 bases short and J 0 bases short, with 9 bases between. The CDR3 is 15 amino acids. Germline CDR1 and CDR2: SGHDT and YYEEEE. The sample consisted of peripheral blood. The sequence was obtained from a human donor in a cohort sampled during active COVID-19. The genes are TRBV5-6 and TRBJ2-6; TRBD1 might be the D (5 bases). CDR3 sequence reads: CASSRQFSGANVLTF. The CDR3 nucleotides are TGTGCCAGCAGTCGACAGTTCTCTGGGGCCAACGTCCTGACTTTC.